What follows is one T cell receptor (beta chain) and its context. Authors' data handling: Reference gene primer amplification yielded estimated nucleated cell counts. TCRdb's copy holds only in-frame clones and misses some; the assay was immunoSEQ multiplex PCR. V and J calls and clone size come straight from that table; D and trimming were deduced from the DNA. Among roughly 120,000 clones listed, almost 90% were seen once. These data come from a study of blood T cell repertoires in COVID-19. Across the whole study: Whether acute or convalescent, the COVID-19 samples came from the United States, Italy and Spain. The analysed material was cDNA or gDNA that came from T cells, B-cell-depleted T cells, or PBMCs.

CDR1 and CDR2 (germline): SGHVS, FQNEAQ. The J segment lost 8 bases and the V segment lost 5 bases, leaving 13 bases of the junction unmatched. CDR3 size: 16 residues. The chain employs TRBV7-8 and TRBJ2-2; 8 bases are a match to TRBD1. Sequencing input: peripheral blood. The TCR was taken from a woman in her 50s with active or convalescent COVID-19. CDR3 amino acids: CASSLDRGAGPGELFF. For the CDR3, the DNA is TGTGCCAGCAGCCTAGACAGGGGCGCGGGTCCTGGGGAGCTGTTTTTT.